The sequence of this T cell receptor beta chain was determined in a study of blood T cells in healthy people across ages. General study findings and limits: A greater number of naive CD4+ cells and higher diversity distinguished long-lived donors from aged donors.

This clonotype has a handful of counts. The antigen is not known. Then a second PCR, running roughly 7 to 11 cycles, was carried out with a sample-barcoded 5' primer and a J-beta primer mix. MiXCR was run by TCRdb on the 5' RACE reads, yielding one entry per CDR3 protein. The sample consists of approximately 800,000 distinct CDR3 sequences, 25% to 30% of them appearing once. This sample was shared with a second study, whose subject was T cells of mothers and their children. In that study: RNA was extracted, and all of it went into cDNA synthesis at about 1.5 ug per 15 ul. Every mother supplied over 8 million TCR beta CDR3 reads and every child 2.5 million to 3.5 million. Not a single persistent microchimeric T cell clone was detected.

Input material: blood. The TCR originated in a boy under 18 in good health.

CDR3 protein: CASSSLGGGETQYF. The DNA of the CDR3 is TGTGCCAGCAGTTCCCTCGGGGGTGGAGAGACCCAGTACTTC. J is TRBJ2-5 and V is TRBV7-9; D is perhaps TRBD2 (6 bases). V lost 6 bases, J lost 4 bases, and 15 bases lay in between. This CDR3 spans 14 amino acids. The germline V gene has CDR1 SEHNR and CDR2 FQNEAQ (reference sequence).